What follows is one T cell receptor beta chain and its context. Its target is unknown. This record comes from a study of cytotoxic CD8 clonotypes in ibrutinib-treated CLL. General study findings and limits: Patients showed higher baseline clonality than age-matched healthy donors, and it tracked circulating CD8+ T-cell counts.

CDR1 is GTSNPN and CDR2 is SVGIG in the germline V gene (reference sequence). V shed 2 bases and J shed 5 bases, with 6 bases lying between them. CDR3 length equals 12 residues. Sequencing was designed to attain a depth spanning 1 in 200,000 to 1 in 1 million T cells. Sequenced by immunoSEQ multiplex PCR; TCRdb stores in-frame clones only, minus some. The table has approximately 170,000 clones, nearly 90% seen once. For TCR beta libraries, roughly 2.2 micrograms of genomic DNA were obtained from cryopreserved PBMCs. This TCR was sampled from a human donor with chronic lymphocytic leukemia. This sample comprised PBMCs, obtained at disease progression, from a patient treated with ibrutinib. The chain couples TRBV30 to TRBJ2-2; D not certain. In nucleotides, the CDR3 is TGTGCCTGGAGTTCAAGTACCGGGGAGCTGTTTTTT. It translates to CAWSSSTGELFF.